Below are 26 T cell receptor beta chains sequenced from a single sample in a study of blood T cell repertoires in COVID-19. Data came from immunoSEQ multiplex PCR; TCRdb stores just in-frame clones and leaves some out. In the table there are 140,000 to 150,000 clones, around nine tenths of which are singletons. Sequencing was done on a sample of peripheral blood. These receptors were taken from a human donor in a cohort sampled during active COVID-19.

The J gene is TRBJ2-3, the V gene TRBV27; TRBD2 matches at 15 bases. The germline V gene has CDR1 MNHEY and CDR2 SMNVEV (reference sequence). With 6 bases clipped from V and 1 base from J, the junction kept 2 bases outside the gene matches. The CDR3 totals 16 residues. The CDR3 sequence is CASSRTSGGGTDTQYF. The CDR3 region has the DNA TGTGCCAGCAGCAGGACTAGCGGGGGGGGCACAGATACGCAGTATTTT.

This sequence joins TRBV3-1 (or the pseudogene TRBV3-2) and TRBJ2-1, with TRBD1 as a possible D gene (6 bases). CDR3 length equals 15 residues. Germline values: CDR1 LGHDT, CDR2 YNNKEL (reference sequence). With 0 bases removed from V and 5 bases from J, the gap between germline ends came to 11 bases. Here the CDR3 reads CASSQDRQVDNEQFF. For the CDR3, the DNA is TGTGCCAGCAGCCAAGATCGACAGGTAGACAATGAGCAGTTCTTC.

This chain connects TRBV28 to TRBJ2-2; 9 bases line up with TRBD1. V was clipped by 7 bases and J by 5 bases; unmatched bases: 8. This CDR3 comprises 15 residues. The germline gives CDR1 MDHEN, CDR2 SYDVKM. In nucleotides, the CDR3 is TGTGCCAGCACCTCGGCGGGGACAGGGACCGGGGAGCTGTTTTTT. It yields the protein CASTSAGTGTGELFF.

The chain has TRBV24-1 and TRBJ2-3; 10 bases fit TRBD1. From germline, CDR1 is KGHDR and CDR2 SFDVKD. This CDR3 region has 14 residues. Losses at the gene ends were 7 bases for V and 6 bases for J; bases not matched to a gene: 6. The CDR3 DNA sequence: TGTGCCACCAGCCCGACAGGGGGCCCTGATACGCAGTATTTT. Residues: CATSPTGGPDTQYF.

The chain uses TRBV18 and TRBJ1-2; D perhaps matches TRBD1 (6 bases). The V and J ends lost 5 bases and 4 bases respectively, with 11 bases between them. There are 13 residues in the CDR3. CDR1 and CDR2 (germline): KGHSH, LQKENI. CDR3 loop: CASSTRDIYGYTF. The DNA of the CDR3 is TGTGCCAGCTCAACCCGGGACATCTATGGCTACACCTTC.

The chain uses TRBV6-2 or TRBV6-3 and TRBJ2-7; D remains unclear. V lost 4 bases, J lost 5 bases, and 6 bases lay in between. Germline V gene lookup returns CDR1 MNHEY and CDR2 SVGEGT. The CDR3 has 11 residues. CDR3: CASSFYHEQYF. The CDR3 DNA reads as TGTGCCAGCAGTTTCTATCACGAGCAGTACTTC.

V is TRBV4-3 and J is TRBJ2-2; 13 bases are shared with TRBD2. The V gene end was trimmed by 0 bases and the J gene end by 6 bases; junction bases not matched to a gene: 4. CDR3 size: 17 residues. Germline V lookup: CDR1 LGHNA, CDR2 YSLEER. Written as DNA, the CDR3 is TGCGCCAGCAGCCAAGATTATGGGACTAGCGGGGCCGGGGAGCTGTTTTTT. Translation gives CASSQDYGTSGAGELFF.

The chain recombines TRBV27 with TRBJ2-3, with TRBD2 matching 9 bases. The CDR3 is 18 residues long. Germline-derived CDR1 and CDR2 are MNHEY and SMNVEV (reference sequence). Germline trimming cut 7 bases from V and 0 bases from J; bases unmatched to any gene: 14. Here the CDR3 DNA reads TGTGCCAGCAAGCCTAGAAGCGGGGGGCGAACGAGCACAGATACGCAGTATTTT. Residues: CASKPRSGGRTSTDTQYF.

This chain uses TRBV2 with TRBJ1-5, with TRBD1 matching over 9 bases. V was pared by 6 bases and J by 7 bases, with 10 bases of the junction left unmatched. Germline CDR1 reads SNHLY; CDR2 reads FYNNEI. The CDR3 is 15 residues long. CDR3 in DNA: TGTGCCAGCAGGGGCCGGGACAGGGTTCGACAGCCCCAGCATTTT. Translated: CASRGRDRVRQPQHF.

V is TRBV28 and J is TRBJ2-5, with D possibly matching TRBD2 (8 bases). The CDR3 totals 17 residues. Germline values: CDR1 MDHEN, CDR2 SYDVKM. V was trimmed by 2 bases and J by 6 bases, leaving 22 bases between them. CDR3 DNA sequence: TGTGCCAGCAGTTTAAGCGGGGGAGGAGGGGGCATGAAGACCCAGTACTTC. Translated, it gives CASSLSGGGGGMKTQYF.

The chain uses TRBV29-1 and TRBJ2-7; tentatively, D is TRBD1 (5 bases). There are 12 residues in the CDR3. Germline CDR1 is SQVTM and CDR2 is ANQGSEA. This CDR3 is CGAKAGLDEQYF. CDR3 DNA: TGCGGCGCCAAGGCAGGGCTCGACGAGCAGTACTTC.

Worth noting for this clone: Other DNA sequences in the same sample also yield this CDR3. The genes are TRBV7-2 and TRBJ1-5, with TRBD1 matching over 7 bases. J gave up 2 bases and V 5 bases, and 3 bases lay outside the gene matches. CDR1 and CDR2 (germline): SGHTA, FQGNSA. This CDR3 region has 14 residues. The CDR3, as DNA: TGTGCCAGCAGCCCCGGACAGGGCAATCAGCCCCAGCATTTT. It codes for CASSPGQGNQPQHF.

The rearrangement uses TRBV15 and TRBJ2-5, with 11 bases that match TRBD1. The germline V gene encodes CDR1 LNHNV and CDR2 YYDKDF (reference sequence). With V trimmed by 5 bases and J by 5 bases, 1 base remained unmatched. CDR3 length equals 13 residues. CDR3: CATSRDRGETQYF. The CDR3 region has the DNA TGTGCCACCAGCCGGGACAGGGGGGAGACCCAGTACTTC.

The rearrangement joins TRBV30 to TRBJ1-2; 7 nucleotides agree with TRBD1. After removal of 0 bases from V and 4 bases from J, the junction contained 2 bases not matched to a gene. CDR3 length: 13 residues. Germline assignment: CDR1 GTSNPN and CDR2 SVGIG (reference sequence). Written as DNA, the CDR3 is TGTGCCTGGAGTGTACAGGGGATCTATGGCTACACCTTC. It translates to CAWSVQGIYGYTF.

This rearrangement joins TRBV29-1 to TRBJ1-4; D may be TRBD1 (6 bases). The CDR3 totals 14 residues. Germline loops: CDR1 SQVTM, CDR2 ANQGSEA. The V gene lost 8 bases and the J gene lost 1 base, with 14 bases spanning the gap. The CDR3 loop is CSTTDRRTNEKLFF. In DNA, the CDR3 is TGCAGCACAACCGACAGGAGAACTAATGAAAAACTGTTTTTT. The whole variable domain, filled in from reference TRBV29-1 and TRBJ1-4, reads SAVISQKPSRDICQRGTSLTIQCQVDSQVTMMFWYRQQPGQSLTLIATANQGSEATYESGFVIDKFPISRPNLTFSTLTVSNMSPEDSSIYLCSTTDRRTNEKLFFGSGTQLSVL.

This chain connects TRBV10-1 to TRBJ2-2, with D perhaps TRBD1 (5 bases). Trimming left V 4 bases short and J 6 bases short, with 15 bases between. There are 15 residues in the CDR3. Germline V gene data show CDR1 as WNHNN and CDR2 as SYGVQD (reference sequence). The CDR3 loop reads CASSAFPTVPGELFF. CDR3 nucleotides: TGCGCCAGCAGTGCCTTCCCGACAGTGCCCGGGGAGCTGTTTTTT.

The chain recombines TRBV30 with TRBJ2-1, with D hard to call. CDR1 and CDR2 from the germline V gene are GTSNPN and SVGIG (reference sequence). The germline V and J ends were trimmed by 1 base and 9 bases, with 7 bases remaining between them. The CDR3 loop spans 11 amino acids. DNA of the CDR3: TGTGCCTGGAGTGGCGGCGGTGAGCAGTTCTTC. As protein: CAWSGGGEQFF.

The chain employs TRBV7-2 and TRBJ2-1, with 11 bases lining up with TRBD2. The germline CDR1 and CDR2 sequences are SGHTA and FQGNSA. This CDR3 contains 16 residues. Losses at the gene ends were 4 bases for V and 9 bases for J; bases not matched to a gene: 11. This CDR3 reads CASSWPLAGGLGEQFF. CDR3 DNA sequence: TGTGCCAGCAGCTGGCCATTAGCGGGGGGGCTCGGTGAGCAGTTCTTC.

The CDR3 DNA sequence: TGTGCCAGCAGCCCCGGGACTAGCCCAGAGACCCAGTACTTC. Translating gives CASSPGTSPETQYF. V and J are TRBV5-4 and TRBJ2-5; 9 bases are shared with TRBD2. Germline values: CDR1 SGHNT, CDR2 YYREEE (reference sequence). Trimming cost V 4 bases and J 4 bases; bases outside gene matches: 5. This CDR3 comprises 14 residues.

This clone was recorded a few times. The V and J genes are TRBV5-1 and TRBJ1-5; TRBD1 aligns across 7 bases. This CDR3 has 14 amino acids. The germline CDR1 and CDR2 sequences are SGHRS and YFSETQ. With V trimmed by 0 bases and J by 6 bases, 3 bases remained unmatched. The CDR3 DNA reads TGCGCCAGCAGCTTGGGAGGGGGCGGTCAGCCCCAGCATTTT. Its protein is CASSLGGGGQPQHF.

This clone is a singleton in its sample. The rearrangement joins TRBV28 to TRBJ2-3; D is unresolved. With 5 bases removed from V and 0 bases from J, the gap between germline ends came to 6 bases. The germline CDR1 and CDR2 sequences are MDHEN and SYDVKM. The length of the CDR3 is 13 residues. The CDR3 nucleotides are TGTGCCAGCAGTGCCACTAGCACAGATACGCAGTATTTT. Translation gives CASSATSTDTQYF.

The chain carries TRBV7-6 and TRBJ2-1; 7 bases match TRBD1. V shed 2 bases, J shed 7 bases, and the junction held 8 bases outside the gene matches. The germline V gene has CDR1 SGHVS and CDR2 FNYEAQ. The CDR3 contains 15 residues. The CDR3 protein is CASSLFRDRSNEQFF. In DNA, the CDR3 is TGTGCCAGCAGCTTATTTCGGGACAGAAGTAATGAGCAGTTCTTC.

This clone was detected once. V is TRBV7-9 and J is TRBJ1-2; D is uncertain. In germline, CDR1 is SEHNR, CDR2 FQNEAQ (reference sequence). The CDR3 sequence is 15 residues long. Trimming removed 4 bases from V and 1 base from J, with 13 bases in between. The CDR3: CASSYGLLLNYGYTF. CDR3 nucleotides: TGTGCCAGCAGCTATGGACTTCTACTTAACTATGGCTACACCTTC. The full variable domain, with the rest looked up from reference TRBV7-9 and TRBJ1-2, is DTGVSQNPRHKITKRGQNVTFRCDPISEHNRLYWYRQTLGQGPEFLTYFQNEAQLEKSRLLSDRFSAERPKGSFSTLEIQRTEQGDSAMYLCASSYGLLLNYGYTFGSGTRLTVV.

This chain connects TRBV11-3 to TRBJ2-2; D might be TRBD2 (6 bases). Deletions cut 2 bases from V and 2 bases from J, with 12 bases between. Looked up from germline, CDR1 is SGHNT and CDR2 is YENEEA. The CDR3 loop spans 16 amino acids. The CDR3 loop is CASSLRAGRNTGELFF. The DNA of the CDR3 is TGTGCCAGCAGCTTAAGAGCGGGCCGCAACACCGGGGAGCTGTTTTTT.

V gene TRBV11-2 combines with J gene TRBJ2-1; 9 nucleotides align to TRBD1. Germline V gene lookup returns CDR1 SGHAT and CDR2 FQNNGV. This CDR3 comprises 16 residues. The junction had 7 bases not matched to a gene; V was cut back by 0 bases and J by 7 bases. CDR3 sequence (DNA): TGTGCCAGCAGCTTAGATAACAGGGGGCGCTGGAATGAGCAGTTCTTC. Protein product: CASSLDNRGRWNEQFF. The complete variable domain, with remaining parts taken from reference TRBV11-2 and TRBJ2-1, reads EAGVAQSPRYKIIEKRQSVAFWCNPISGHATLYWYQQILGQGPKLLIQFQNNGVVDDSQLPKDRFSAERLKGVDSTLKIQPAKLEDSAVYLCASSLDNRGRWNEQFFGPGTRLTVL.

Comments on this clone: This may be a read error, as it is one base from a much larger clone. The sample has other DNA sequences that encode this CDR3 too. The chain's CDR3 is CASSQGLAGSYEQYF. CDR3 DNA sequence: TGTGCCAGCAGCCAAGGACTAGCGGGTTCCTACGAGCAGTACTTC. J is TRBJ2-7 and V is TRBV3-1 (or the pseudogene TRBV3-2); 10 bases are shared with TRBD2. Germline assignment: CDR1 LGHDT and CDR2 YNNKEL (reference sequence). V lost 1 base to trimming and J lost 1 base; unmatched junction nucleotides: 1. This CDR3 is built from 15 residues.